This is a list of T cell receptor beta chains from one sample in a study of shared clonotypes between healthy human individuals. Sequencing used immunoSEQ multiplex PCR; TCRdb keeps in-frame clones, though not all of them. The sample contains some 1.4 million clones, over 95% of which appear only once. Sequencing used naive CD4+ T cells sorted from blood. The receptor source for this set is a man younger than 45 in good health. The CDR3 runs from the conserved cysteine through the conserved F or W. The D gene is left open where the match is weak. Where a row states a size, it is once, few, many or the class of an expanded clone; other rows omit it.

TRBJ2-7 | . | TRBV11-3 | TRBD1 | TGTGCCAGCAGCTTAGGTGGAGCGACAGGGGGGGCCCAGTACTTC | CASSLGGATGGAQYF
TRBJ2-2 | . | TRBV7-9 | TRBD2 | TGTGCCAGCAGCTTAGGTAGCGGGAGTGCCGGGGAGCTGTTTTTT | CASSLGSGSAGELFF
TRBJ2-7 | . | TRBV29-1 | TRBD2 | TGCAGCGCAGGACTAGCGGGAGGGCCCCACGAGCAGTACTTC | CSAGLAGGPHEQYF
TRBJ2-1 | . | TRBV7-3 | TRBD1 | TGTGCCAGCAGCTTGGGTGCAGACAGGGGCTTAGATGAGCAGTTCTTC | CASSLGADRGLDEQFF
TRBJ2-5 | . | TRBV29-1 | . | TGCAGCGTTTTATTCCCGGGGGTCCGAGAGACCCAGTACTTC | CSVLFPGVRETQYF
TRBJ2-2 | . | TRBV7-9 | . | TGTGCCAGCAGCTTCCGCAGGGCCGGGGAGCTGTTTTTT | CASSFRRAGELFF
TRBJ2-7 | . | TRBV28 | . | TGTGCCAGCAGTCTCGAACCCCGGGACGAGCAGTACTTC | CASSLEPRDEQYF
TRBJ2-5 | . | TRBV7-2 | TRBD2 | TGTGCCAGCAGCCAGGGACTAGCGGGAGAGGAGACCCAGTACTTC | CASSQGLAGEETQYF
TRBJ1-2 | . | TRBV6-1 | . | TGTGCCAGCGGAACTTACAGGGTTAACTATGGCTACACCTTC | CASGTYRVNYGYTF
TRBJ1-2 | . | TRBV18 | . | TGTGCCAGCTCGTCGACAGGAGATCACTATGGCTACACCTTC | CASSSTGDHYGYTF
TRBJ2-2 | . | TRBV5-4 | . | TGTGCCAGCAGCCGGGCGGCTAAAAACACCGGGGAGCTGTTTTTT | CASSRAAKNTGELFF
TRBJ1-1 | once | TRBV7-2 | . | TGTGCCAGCAGCTTTATAGGGACTGGGAGGGCGGCTGAAGCTTTCTTT | CASSFIGTGRAAEAFF
TRBJ2-5 | once | TRBV4-2 | . | TGTGCCAGCAGCCAAGAAACAATTAAAGGAGACCGGGAGACCCAGTACTTC | CASSQETIKGDRETQYF
TRBJ2-2 | . | TRBV5-1 | . | TGCGCCAGCACCCCGCAGGGTAACACCGGGGAGCTGTTTTTT | CASTPQGNTGELFF
TRBJ2-7 | . | TRBV28 | TRBD1 | TGTGCCAGCAGTTTATCCGGACAGGGAACCTACGAGCAGTACTTC | CASSLSGQGTYEQYF
TRBJ2-3 | . | TRBV29-1 | TRBD1 | TGCAGCTTTCAGGACAGGGGCTTCACAGATACGCAGTATTTT | CSFQDRGFTDTQYF
TRBJ1-3 | . | TRBV10-3 | . | TGTGCCGCGAGCGCGGGCACCATATATTTT | CAASAGTIYF
TRBJ1-5 | . | TRBV6-1 | . | TGTGCCAGCAGAAGGGGGGAATGGGGTCAGCCCCAGCATTTT | CASRRGEWGQPQHF
TRBJ2-1 | . | TRBV18 | TRBD2 | TGTGCCAGCTCACTCGGGACTAGCGGGAGGATGAGGTCCTACAATGAGCAGTTCTTC | CASSLGTSGRMRSYNEQFF
TRBJ2-1 | . | TRBV5-1 | . | TGCGCCAGCAGCTTGGCTTCTGGCGCCTACAATGAGCAGTTCTTC | CASSLASGAYNEQFF
TRBJ2-1 | . | TRBV11-2 | TRBD1 | TGTGCCAGCAGCTTGACTACAGGGGTCTCCTACAATGAGCAGTTCTTC | CASSLTTGVSYNEQFF
TRBJ1-4 | . | TRBV6-5 | . | TGTGCCAGCAGGGGGGCGGAAAAACTGTTTTTT | CASRGAEKLFF
TRBJ2-1 | . | TRBV29-1 | TRBD2 | TGCAGCGTTGATCAGGCTAGCGGGGCTTACAATGAGCAGTTCTTC | CSVDQASGAYNEQFF
TRBJ2-1 | . | TRBV30 | . | TGTGCCTGGAGCCACTTGGTTGAGCAGTTCTTC | CAWSHLVEQFF
TRBJ2-2 | . | TRBV30 | . | TGTGCCTGGAGTAACGGGAACACCGGGGAGCTGTTTTTT | CAWSNGNTGELFF
TRBJ1-4 | many | TRBV18 | . | TGTGCCAGCTCACCACCGTCCAGGGTACGGGAAAAACTGTTTTTT | CASSPPSRVREKLFF
TRBJ1-5 | . | TRBV7-2 | . | TGTGCCAGCAGCTTACAGGGCGATCAGCCCCAGCATTTT | CASSLQGDQPQHF
TRBJ1-3 | . | TRBV5-1 | . | TGCGCCAGCAGCTCATCCCCCGGAGGTCGGGACACCATATATTTT | CASSSSPGGRDTIYF
TRBJ2-3 | . | TRBV4-3 | TRBD2 | TGCGCCAGCAGCCAAGAGGGGCTAGCGGGATGGTTGGATACGCAGTATTTT | CASSQEGLAGWLDTQYF
TRBJ2-6 | many | TRBV25-1 | . | TGTGCCAGCAACGGGGTCAACTCTGGGGCCAACGTCCTGACTTTC | CASNGVNSGANVLTF
TRBJ2-1 | . | TRBV25-1 | TRBD1 | TGTGCCAGCAGTGAATTGGACAGGGCGTACAATGAGCAGTTCTTC | CASSELDRAYNEQFF
TRBJ2-2 | . | TRBV27 | . | TGTGCCAGCAGTTTAGCGGGATCCCCCACCGGGGAGCTGTTTTTT | CASSLAGSPTGELFF
TRBJ1-5 | . | TRBV6-4 | . | TGTGCCAGCAGTGACGGGGCGGGTCAGCCCCAGCATTTT | CASSDGAGQPQHF
TRBJ2-5 | . | TRBV28 | . | TGTGCCAGCAGTTTAGGCGGGGCCCAAGAGACCCAGTACTTC | CASSLGGAQETQYF
TRBJ1-5 | . | TRBV7-9 | . | TGTGCCAGCAGCTTAGGGACAGCAAATCAGCCCCAGCATTTT | CASSLGTANQPQHF
TRBJ1-1 | . | TRBV27 | . | TGTGCCAGCAGAAGAAACACTGAAGCTTTCTTT | CASRRNTEAFF
TRBJ2-2 | once | TRBV7-9 | . | TGTGCCAGCAGCGCCCGGGTGACCGGGGAGCTGTTTTTT | CASSARVTGELFF
TRBJ1-2 | . | TRBV4-1 | . | TGCGCCAGCAGCGCGATAGCAGGAATCCTAAATCCCCGTGTCGGCTACACCTTC | CASSAIAGILNPRVGYTF
TRBJ2-1 | . | TRBV14 | TRBD2 | TGTGCCAGCAGCCATATACTAGCGGGTATTTACAATGAGCAGTTCTTC | CASSHILAGIYNEQFF
TRBJ1-2 | . | TRBV15 | . | TGTGCCACCAGCCGCGAACAGGGACGTCTCCGTGACTATGGCTACACCTTC | CATSREQGRLRDYGYTF
TRBJ2-1 | . | TRBV29-1 | . | TGCAGCGTTGTGTCGACAGAAAATGAGCAGTTCTTC | CSVVSTENEQFF
TRBJ2-6 | . | TRBV5-1 | . | TGCGCCAGCAGTTCTTTTGGGGCCAACGTCCTGACTTTC | CASSSFGANVLTF
TRBJ2-4 | . | TRBV19 | . | TGTGCCAGTAGTCTAACCGACCGAGGCAAAAACATTCAGTACTTC | CASSLTDRGKNIQYF
TRBJ2-1 | . | TRBV7-9 | . | TGTGCCAGCAGCTTATTCGGGGACAATGAGCAGTTCTTC | CASSLFGDNEQFF
TRBJ1-5 | once | TRBV7-8 | . | TGTGCCAGCAGCCAAAGGGACCTTAATCAGCCCCAGCATTTT | CASSQRDLNQPQHF
TRBJ2-7 | . | TRBV13 | TRBD2 | TGTGCCAGCAGCCTTCTAGCGGGAGAGGACTACGAGCAGTACTTC | CASSLLAGEDYEQYF
TRBJ1-1 | once | TRBV4-1 | . | TGCGCCAGCAGCCCCTATGCACCCGGAGAAGCCATGAACACTGAAGCTTTCTTT | CASSPYAPGEAMNTEAFF
TRBJ2-7 | . | TRBV7-6 | TRBD2 | TGTGCCAGCAGCTTAGAACGGGGAGGGGACCACGAGCAGTACTTC | CASSLERGGDHEQYF
TRBJ1-2 | . | TRBV15 | . | TGTGCCACCAGCAGAGCCAGGGCTGAAGGCTACACCTTC | CATSRARAEGYTF
TRBJ1-3 | once | TRBV11-2 | . | TGTGCCAGCACTAAGACCTCTGGAAACACCATATATTTT | CASTKTSGNTIYF
TRBJ2-2 | . | TRBV11-2 | . | TGTGCCAGCAGCTCGAGGAAAACAGGGAGGGCCGGGGAGCTGTTTTTT | CASSSRKTGRAGELFF
TRBJ1-1 | once | TRBV6-1 | . | TGTGCCAGCAGTGAAATGGAGGGGAACACTGAAGCTTTCTTT | CASSEMEGNTEAFF
TRBJ2-3 | . | TRBV11-2 | TRBD1 | TGTGCCAGCAGCCGGACAGGGATCAGCACAGATACGCAGTATTTT | CASSRTGISTDTQYF
TRBJ1-2 | . | TRBV6-1 | . | TGTGCCAGCAGTGGGATGGCAGGGATGGGCTACACCTTC | CASSGMAGMGYTF
TRBJ2-1 | . | TRBV5-1 | TRBD1 | TGCGCCAGCAGCCCCGGCATGGTGGACAGGGTGGTAAGGGATGAGCAGTTCTTC | CASSPGMVDRVVRDEQFF